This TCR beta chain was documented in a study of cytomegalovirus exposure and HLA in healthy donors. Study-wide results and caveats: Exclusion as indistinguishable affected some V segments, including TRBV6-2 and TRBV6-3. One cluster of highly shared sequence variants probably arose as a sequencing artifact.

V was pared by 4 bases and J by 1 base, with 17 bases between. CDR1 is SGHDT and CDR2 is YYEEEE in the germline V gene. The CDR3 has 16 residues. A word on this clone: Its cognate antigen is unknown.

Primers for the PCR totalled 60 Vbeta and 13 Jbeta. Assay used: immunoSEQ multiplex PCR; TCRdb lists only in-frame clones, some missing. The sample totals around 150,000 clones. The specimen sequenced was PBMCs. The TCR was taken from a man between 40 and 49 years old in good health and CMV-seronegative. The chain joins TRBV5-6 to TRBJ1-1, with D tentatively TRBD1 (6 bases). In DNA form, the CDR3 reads TGTGCCAGCAGCCGTAATCAAAACAGGGCGAACACTGAAGCTTTCTTT. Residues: CASSRNQNRANTEAFF.